What follows is one TCR beta chain and its context. Antigen specificity is unknown. V lost 3 bases and J 5 bases, leaving 5 bases between the germline ends. Germline V lookup: CDR1 KGHSH, CDR2 LQKENI. The CDR3 is 11 amino acids. This record belongs to a study of shared clonotypes between healthy human individuals. In the study overall: Every donor yielded three CD4 naive, three CD4 memory, two CD8 naive and one CD8 memory plate.

A 200 ng quantity of DNA, roughly 29,000 T cell genomes, went into the sorted-subset replicate PCRs. Sequenced by immunoSEQ multiplex PCR; TCRdb stores in-frame clones only, minus some. The repertoire has hundreds of thousands of clones, 90% to 97% of them found once; the top ten carry 0.05% to 0.07%. Whole-study findings and limits: Clonotypes shared by all four sorted-subset donors had higher generation probabilities than non-shared clonotypes.

The sample was naive CD4+ T cells sorted from blood. Stated subset: CD45RA+ positively selected. This clonotype was sampled from a woman under 40 in good health. V usage is TRBV18 and J usage is TRBJ2-7; D is uncertain. The CDR3, as DNA: TGTGCCAGCTCACCGGACCACGAGCAGTACTTC. It encodes CASSPDHEQYF.